What follows describes a single T cell receptor beta chain. Method: immunoSEQ multiplex PCR; TCRdb's copy keeps in-frame clones and lacks some. The top ten hold under 3% of the sample, which has just under 85,000 clones, approximately 90% seen once. Germline V gene data show CDR1 as MNHNY and CDR2 as SVGAGI (reference sequence). CDR3 length: 13 amino acids. The J segment lost 3 bases and the V segment lost 6 bases, leaving 4 bases of the junction unmatched. These data come from a study of T cell changes during pregnancy in multiple sclerosis. Sequences were derived from peripheral blood, sampled in the first trimester of pregnancy. This chain links TRBV6-6 with TRBJ1-2; 7 bases fit TRBD1. This clonotype originated in a female donor with multiple sclerosis, enrolled in a pregnancy study. In DNA form, the CDR3 reads TGTGCCAGCAGACCCGGACAGGACTATGGCTACACCTTC. Its protein is CASRPGQDYGYTF.